The 27 T cell receptor beta chains in this list originate from one sample, sequenced in a study of blood T cell repertoires in COVID-19. Repertoires were generated with immunoSEQ multiplex PCR, while TCRdb's copy carries only in-frame clones and drops some. The data show 130,000 to 150,000 clones, with about 77% seen just once and about 4% held by the top ten. Sequencing was performed on peripheral blood. The receptors derive from a man in his 60s with acute or convalescent COVID-19.

The J gene is TRBJ2-7, the V gene TRBV19; TRBD2 matches 11 bases. Germline trimming cut 5 bases from V and 3 bases from J; bases unmatched to any gene: 3. Per germline, CDR1 LNHDA and CDR2 SQIVND (reference sequence). The CDR3 spans 14 residues. CDR3 sequence: CASSPTSGGYEQYF. DNA for the CDR3: TGTGCCAGTAGTCCCACTAGCGGGGGCTACGAGCAGTACTTC.

The J gene is TRBJ1-3, the V gene TRBV28; perhaps TRBD1 as D (6 bases). The germline V gene encodes CDR1 MDHEN and CDR2 SYDVKM. V was trimmed by 5 bases and J by 4 bases, leaving 12 bases between them. The CDR3 sequence is 14 residues long. DNA for the CDR3: TGTGCCAGCAGTGAACAGGGACGGGGAAACACCATATATTTT. This translates into CASSEQGRGNTIYF.

The chain employs TRBV28 and TRBJ2-7; 9 bases map to TRBD2. This CDR3 region has 14 residues. The germline CDR1 and CDR2 sequences are MDHEN and SYDVKM. Trimming removed 5 bases from V and 3 bases from J; junction bases left unmatched: 5. This chain's CDR3 is CASSTGLASYEQYF. CDR3 nucleotides: TGTGCCAGCAGTACTGGACTAGCGAGCTACGAGCAGTACTTC.

The genes are TRBV12-5 and TRBJ1-2; possibly TRBD1 for D (6 bases). From germline, CDR1 is LGHNT and CDR2 FRNRAP. Trimming took 11 bases from V and 3 from J, leaving 25 bases between them. The CDR3 consists of 16 residues. DNA for the CDR3: TGTGCTTTTCATCAGGCAGGGGCACGAGGGGACTATGGCTACACCTTC. Its translation is CAFHQAGARGDYGYTF.

This clone appeared a single time. CDR3 in amino acids: CASSASGPANYGYTF. As DNA, the CDR3 is TGTGCCAGCTCCGCCTCAGGGCCAGCTAACTATGGCTACACCTTC. V is TRBV18 and J is TRBJ1-2, with D possibly being TRBD1 (5 bases). Trimming stripped 6 bases from V and 0 bases from J, with 14 bases between. The CDR3 sequence is 15 residues long. Germline V gene data show CDR1 as KGHSH and CDR2 as LQKENI.

The rearrangement uses TRBV10-2 and TRBJ2-1, with 8 bases aligning to TRBD1. This CDR3 spans 17 amino acids. V trimming: 2 bases; J trimming: 1 base; junction bases outside the gene matches: 7. In germline, CDR1 is WSHSY, CDR2 SAAADI. The CDR3 sequence is CASSEPYRDRSYNEQFF. The CDR3 nucleotides are TGCGCCAGCAGTGAGCCCTACCGGGACAGGTCCTACAATGAGCAGTTCTTC.

V gene TRBV28 combines with J gene TRBJ2-1; TRBD1 matches at 7 bases. Per germline, CDR1 MDHEN and CDR2 SYDVKM. The CDR3 consists of 15 residues. V gave up 5 bases and J gave up 3 bases; unmatched junction bases: 7. CDR3 sequence: CASSPPTGFYNEQFF. The CDR3 DNA is TGTGCCAGCAGTCCTCCGACAGGGTTCTACAATGAGCAGTTCTTC.

This sequence joins TRBV27 and TRBJ2-7, with a weak D call TRBD1 (6 bases). Germline-derived CDR1 and CDR2 are MNHEY and SMNVEV (reference sequence). The CDR3 sequence is 13 residues long. V lost 4 bases and J lost 6, with 13 bases in between. The CDR3 sequence: CASSSGVAGEQYF. CDR3 nucleotide sequence: TGTGCCAGCAGTTCAGGGGTGGCGGGCGAGCAGTACTTC.

This rearrangement joins TRBV12-3 or TRBV12-4 to TRBJ2-5; D perhaps matches TRBD2 (6 bases). Trimming removed 5 bases from V and 1 base from J, with 8 bases in between. This CDR3 contains 13 residues. In DNA, the CDR3 is TGTGCCAGCAGTACGGGACTCCAAGAGACCCAGTACTTC. This codes for CASSTGLQETQYF.

The chain is built from TRBV19 and TRBJ1-2; D unclear. The CDR3 extends over 13 amino acids. Germline V gene sequence: CDR1 LNHDA, CDR2 SQIVND (reference sequence). Trimming left V 0 bases short and J 4 bases short, with 6 bases between. The CDR3: CASSIEGAYGYTF. CDR3 coding DNA: TGTGCCAGTAGTATAGAGGGAGCCTATGGCTACACCTTC.

The J gene is TRBJ2-7, the V gene TRBV6-1; D call uncertain. V was trimmed by 6 bases and J by 6 bases, leaving 12 bases between them. This CDR3 contains 12 residues. Germline CDR1 MNHNS, CDR2 SASEGT. The CDR3, as DNA: TGTGCCAGCAGCCCAACACCCTCCGAGCAGTACTTC. This encodes CASSPTPSEQYF.

This clone was detected a few times. This rearrangement joins TRBV6-6 to TRBJ1-1; perhaps TRBD1 as D (6 bases). CDR1 is MNHNY, CDR2 SVGAGI, per germline (reference sequence). CDR3 length: 13 residues. Trimming left V 4 bases short and J 2 bases short, with 8 bases between. CDR3 sequence (DNA): TGTGCCAGCAGTTTACAGGGAAACACTGAAGCTTTCTTT. Protein product: CASSLQGNTEAFF.

Details on this clone: A read error may account for a junction end that differs from germline. The identical CDR3 is also encoded by other nucleotide sequences in the sample. V usage is TRBV7-7 and J usage is TRBJ2-1; 12 nucleotides agree with TRBD2. This CDR3 spans 15 amino acids. From germline, CDR1 is SSHAT and CDR2 FNYEAQ (reference sequence). The CDR3 reads CASSLGTSGSNEQFF. DNA of the CDR3: TGTGCTAGCAGCTTAGGGACTAGCGGGTCCAATGAGCAGTTCTTC.

The V gene is TRBV11-2, the J gene TRBJ2-7; 9 bases align to TRBD1. Germline V gene data show CDR1 as SGHAT and CDR2 as FQNNGV. The CDR3 length is 16 residues. V trimming: 4 bases; J trimming: 1 base; junction bases outside the gene matches: 8. This chain's CDR3 is CASSSLTGTGSYEQYF. The CDR3 DNA reads as TGTGCCAGCAGCTCCCTGACCGGGACAGGGTCCTACGAGCAGTACTTC.

The chain combines TRBV3-1 (or the pseudogene TRBV3-2) with TRBJ1-6; 9 bases fit TRBD1. V lost 5 bases and J lost 0; bases outside the gene matches: 5. Germline V gene sequence: CDR1 LGHDT, CDR2 YNNKEL (reference sequence). CDR3 length equals 17 residues. This CDR3 is CASSIGQGSSYNSPLHF. CDR3 DNA sequence: TGTGCCAGCAGCATCGGACAGGGGAGCTCCTATAATTCACCCCTCCACTTT.

V gene TRBV11-1 combines with J gene TRBJ2-5; TRBD1 might be the D (6 bases). V lost 5 bases to trimming and J lost 4 bases, with 14 bases between them. This CDR3 is built from 14 residues. Germline lookup yields CDR1 SGHAT and CDR2 FQDESV (reference sequence). As DNA, the CDR3 is TGTGCCAGCAGCAGGACGACAGGTCGAGAGACCCAGTACTTC. It yields the protein CASSRTTGRETQYF.

The chain has TRBV5-1 and TRBJ1-2, with a weak D call TRBD1 (5 bases). Germline V lookup: CDR1 SGHRS, CDR2 YFSETQ. The CDR3 spans 14 residues. Trimming stripped 5 bases from V and 6 bases from J, with 17 bases between. CDR3 DNA: TGCGCCAGCAGGGTCGGTAGGGGTCAGGATGGCTACACCTTC. Translating it yields CASRVGRGQDGYTF.

The J gene is TRBJ2-3, the V gene TRBV2; D might be TRBD1 (6 bases). The CDR3 is 13 amino acids. From germline, CDR1 is SNHLY and CDR2 FYNNEI. Trimming shortened V by 8 bases and J by 2 bases, and 11 bases separated the two germline ends. The CDR3 bases are TGTGCCAGCTCAGACAGGCTCACAGATACGCAGTATTTT. It yields the protein CASSDRLTDTQYF. Filled out from reference TRBV2 and TRBJ2-3, the complete variable domain reads EPEVTQTPSHQVTQMGQEVILRCVPISNHLYFYWYRQILGQKVEFLVSFYNNEISEKSEIFDDQFSVERPDGSNFTLKIRSTKLEDSAMYFCASSDRLTDTQYFGPGTRLTVL.

The V gene is TRBV12-3 or TRBV12-4, the J gene TRBJ2-5, with unresolved D. Trimming left V 6 bases short and J 4 bases short, with 12 bases between. There are 13 residues in the CDR3. The CDR3 sequence is CASSLARPETQYF. For the CDR3, the DNA is TGTGCCAGCAGCCTGGCGAGGCCAGAGACCCAGTACTTC.

The chain links TRBV19 to TRBJ2-5; D is uncertain. The V gene's germline CDR1 is LNHDA and CDR2 SQIVND (reference sequence). Trimming stripped 4 bases from V and 5 bases from J, with 11 bases between. This CDR3 contains 13 residues. The CDR3 spells CASSKQPRETQYF. CDR3 sequence (DNA): TGTGCCAGTAGTAAACAGCCTCGGGAGACCCAGTACTTC.

This chain uses TRBV14 with TRBJ2-1, with D hard to call. Deletions cut 4 bases from V and 3 bases from J, with 4 bases between. Germline CDR1 reads SGHDN; CDR2 reads FVKESK. The CDR3 runs 12 residues. The CDR3 sequence: CASSRLYNEQFF. The CDR3 DNA follows: TGTGCCAGCAGCCGTCTCTACAATGAGCAGTTCTTC.

In nucleotides, the CDR3 is TGTGCCACCAGTCGCGGGCAGGGGGCTGCAGATACGCAGTATTTT. As protein: CATSRGQGAADTQYF. The gene calls are TRBV24-1 and TRBJ2-3; 8 positions match TRBD1. With V trimmed by 6 bases and J by 4 bases, 8 bases remained unmatched. This CDR3 spans 15 amino acids. The germline gives CDR1 KGHDR, CDR2 SFDVKD.

The chain couples TRBV3-1 (or the pseudogene TRBV3-2) to TRBJ2-3; a weak D match, TRBD2 (5 bases). Germline V lookup: CDR1 LGHDT, CDR2 YNNKEL (reference sequence). The V end lost 3 bases, the J end lost 0 bases, and 13 bases lay between the germline ends. This CDR3 has 16 amino acids. The CDR3 DNA sequence: TGTGCCAGCAGCCAGCGTCCTGCGGGTAGCACAGATACGCAGTATTTT. Translation: CASSQRPAGSTDTQYF.

The chain joins TRBV28 to TRBJ2-7; D call uncertain. Germline-derived CDR1 and CDR2 are MDHEN and SYDVKM. Deletions cut 2 bases from V and 5 bases from J, with 13 bases between. The CDR3 sequence is 14 residues long. The CDR3 is CASSLQRRSNEQYF. The CDR3, as DNA: TGTGCCAGCAGTTTACAGAGGCGCTCAAACGAGCAGTACTTC.

V and J are TRBV13 and TRBJ2-7; D uncertain. CDR1 is PRHDT and CDR2 is FYEKMQ in the germline V gene (reference sequence). This CDR3 has 15 amino acids. The ends were cut back, 4 bases at V and 2 bases at J, with 15 bases in the middle. CDR3: CASSSARQATYEQYF. In nucleotides, the CDR3 is TGTGCCAGCAGCTCCGCCCGGCAGGCCACCTACGAGCAGTACTTC. The complete variable domain, with remaining parts taken from reference TRBV13 and TRBJ2-7, reads AAGVIQSPRHLIKEKRETATLKCYPIPRHDTVYWYQQGPGQDPQFLISFYEKMQSDKGSIPDRFSAQQFSDYHSELNMSSLELGDSALYFCASSSARQATYEQYFGPGTRLTVT.

In this sample, this clone turned up a few times. The gene calls are TRBV19 and TRBJ1-6; 10 nucleotides agree with TRBD1. The V gene end was trimmed by 7 bases and the J gene end by 10 bases; junction bases not matched to a gene: 7. The CDR3 is 14 amino acids. Per the germline V gene, CDR1 is LNHDA and CDR2 is SQIVND (reference sequence). CDR3 DNA sequence: TGTGCCAGTATGGCCAGGGACAGGGGATCACCCCTCCACTTT. Protein sequence: CASMARDRGSPLHF.

The rearrangement links TRBV5-6 to TRBJ2-1; no firm D call. Looked up from germline, CDR1 is SGHDT and CDR2 is YYEEEE. The CDR3 loop spans 12 amino acids. Deletions cut 3 bases from V and 9 bases from J, with 10 bases between. The CDR3 spells CASSYIAGEQFF. The CDR3 DNA reads TGTGCCAGCAGCTATATCGCAGGTGAGCAGTTCTTC.